This passage covers 22 T cell receptor beta chains from one sample sequenced in a study of a mutant IDH1 vaccine in newly diagnosed glioma. Time point indicated: week 11, during vaccination. What each vaccine dose contained was 300 ug of mutant IDH1 20-mer peptide, accompanied by topical imiquimod. The antigens these receptors bind are not known. The data were produced by immunoSEQ multiplex PCR, yet TCRdb's version contains in-frame clones alone and is incomplete. The sample consists of 35,000 to 45,000 clones, approximately 80% of them appearing once. This sample comprised peripheral blood mononuclear cells (PBMCs), obtained from a glioma patient whose treatment included an IDH1 peptide vaccine. These receptors were taken from a woman aged 25 to 39 with glioma. Some clones in this sample may be carry-over from other donors' samples.

The chain carries TRBV28 and TRBJ1-5; D is perhaps TRBD1 (5 bases). The CDR3 consists of 14 residues. The germline V gene encodes CDR1 MDHEN and CDR2 SYDVKM. V lost 3 bases and J 4 bases, leaving 10 bases between the germline ends. The DNA of the CDR3 is TGTGCCAGCAGTTTGCAGGGAGAGAATCAGCCCCAGCATTTT. Translated, it gives CASSLQGENQPQHF.

The rearrangement joins TRBV10-3 to TRBJ2-7; D ambiguous. Trimming stripped 6 bases from V and 2 bases from J, with 17 bases between. Germline CDR1 reads ENHRY; CDR2 reads SYGVKD. There are 15 residues in the CDR3. CDR3 bases: TGTGCCATCAGCGCCTCCTGGGAAATACCCTACGAGCAGTACTTC. Its translation is CAISASWEIPYEQYF.

The chain uses TRBV9 and TRBJ2-1, with 7 bases lining up with TRBD2. This CDR3 is built from 15 residues. V shed 3 bases and J 3 bases; nucleotides not matched to a gene: 6. CDR1 is SGDLS, CDR2 YYNGEE, per germline. The CDR3 DNA reads as TGTGCCAGCAGCGAAATCGCTAGCGGCTACAATGAGCAGTTCTTC. Residues: CASSEIASGYNEQFF. Using reference TRBV9 and TRBJ2-1 for the parts outside the CDR3, the full variable domain is DSGVTQTPKHLITATGQRVTLRCSPRSGDLSVYWYQQSLDQGLQFLIQYYNGEERAKGNILERFSAQQFPDLHSELNLSSLELGDSALYFCASSEIASGYNEQFFGPGTRLTVL.

The rearrangement joins TRBV30 to TRBJ2-3, with 7 bases matching TRBD2. Germline CDR1 GTSNPN, CDR2 SVGIG (reference sequence). Trimming removed 0 bases from V and 5 bases from J; junction bases left unmatched: 5. CDR3 length equals 14 residues. The CDR3 here is CAWSVYGGGDTQYF. Written as DNA, the CDR3 is TGTGCCTGGAGTGTATACGGCGGGGGAGATACGCAGTATTTT.

V gene TRBV10-3 combines with J gene TRBJ2-1; 14 bases are a match to TRBD2. The J segment lost 7 bases and the V segment lost 6 bases, leaving 8 bases of the junction unmatched. From germline, CDR1 is ENHRY and CDR2 SYGVKD. The length of the CDR3 is 16 residues. This CDR3 is CAISPGLAGDLNEQFF. The CDR3 nucleotides read TGTGCCATCAGCCCGGGACTAGCGGGAGATTTAAATGAGCAGTTCTTC.

V is TRBV18 and J is TRBJ1-1, with D unclear. Trimming stripped 4 bases from V and 2 bases from J, with 8 bases between. The V gene's germline CDR1 is KGHSH and CDR2 LQKENI. This CDR3 spans 13 amino acids. As DNA, the CDR3 is TGTGCCAGCTCACGGGTCTTTAACACTGAAGCTTTCTTT. This translates into CASSRVFNTEAFF. Supplemented by reference TRBV18 and TRBJ1-1, the full variable domain reads NAGVMQNPRHLVRRRGQEARLRCSPMKGHSHVYWYRQLPEEGLKFMVYLQKENIIDESGMPKERFSAEFPKEGPSILRIQQVVRGDSAAYFCASSRVFNTEAFFGQGTRLTVV.

The genes are TRBV6-5 and TRBJ2-7; 7 nucleotides align to TRBD1. CDR1 is MNHEY, CDR2 SVGAGI, per germline. Trimming took 2 bases from V and 6 from J; bases not matched to a gene: 10. CDR3 length: 15 amino acids. Here the CDR3 DNA reads TGTGCCAGCAGTTACGGCATTCAGGGGGTCGGCGAGCAGTACTTC. Its translation: CASSYGIQGVGEQYF.

This clone was detected only a few times. The chain joins TRBV6-5 to TRBJ1-1; D might be TRBD1 (5 bases). Trimming stripped 0 bases from V and 0 bases from J, with 11 bases between. CDR1 is MNHEY and CDR2 is SVGAGI in the germline V gene. CDR3 length equals 16 residues. The chain's CDR3 is CASSYSNSRVNTEAFF. The CDR3 DNA reads as TGTGCCAGCAGTTACTCGAACAGCAGGGTGAACACTGAAGCTTTCTTT.

The chain carries TRBV28 and TRBJ2-1, with a weak D call TRBD2 (6 bases). V was trimmed by 2 bases and J by 2 bases, leaving 10 bases between them. Germline V gene lookup returns CDR1 MDHEN and CDR2 SYDVKM. The CDR3 has 15 residues. CDR3 sequence: CASSLKEGAYNEQFF. The CDR3 DNA sequence: TGTGCCAGCAGTTTAAAGGAGGGTGCCTACAATGAGCAGTTCTTC. The whole variable domain, filled in from reference TRBV28 and TRBJ2-1, reads DVKVTQSSRYLVKRTGEKVFLECVQDMDHENMFWYRQDPGLGLRLIYFSYDVKMKEKGDIPEGYSVSREKKERFSLILESASTNQTSMYLCASSLKEGAYNEQFFGPGTRLTVL.

The chain recombines TRBV6-5 with TRBJ2-5; D possibly uses TRBD1 or TRBD2 (6 bases each). The CDR3 has 14 residues. Germline V gene data show CDR1 as MNHEY and CDR2 as SVGAGI. The V gene lost 8 bases and the J gene lost 9 bases, with 22 bases spanning the gap. CDR3 amino acids: CASLDLGGAGPQYF. Here the CDR3 DNA reads TGTGCCAGCTTGGATCTAGGGGGTGCGGGGCCCCAGTACTTC.

The chain recombines TRBV27 with TRBJ1-4; tentatively, D is TRBD1 (5 bases). V was pared by 11 bases and J by 3 bases, with 10 bases between. CDR1 and CDR2 from the germline V gene are MNHEY and SMNVEV (reference sequence). The CDR3 runs to 12 residues. CDR3 sequence reads: CASRDPNEKLFF. CDR3 sequence (DNA): TGTGCCTCCCGGGACCCTAATGAAAAACTGTTTTTT. Drawing the rest from reference TRBV27 and TRBJ1-4, the complete variable domain is EAQVTQNPRYLITVTGKKLTVTCSQNMNHEYMSWYRQDPGLGLRQIYYSMNVEVTDKGDVPEGYKVSRKEKRNFPLILESPSPNQTSLYFCASRDPNEKLFFGSGTQLSVL.

This chain connects TRBV29-1 to TRBJ2-3; 7 bases align to TRBD2. The junction had 14 bases not matched to a gene; V was cut back by 4 bases and J by 1 base. Looked up from germline, CDR1 is SQVTM and CDR2 is ANQGSEA. There are 17 residues in the CDR3. CDR3 loop: CSVVGNSGRTGTDTQYF. In DNA, the CDR3 is TGCAGCGTTGTTGGGAATAGCGGGCGCACTGGCACAGATACGCAGTATTTT.

The rearrangement links TRBV6-1 to TRBJ1-5; D is ambiguous. Trimming cost V 7 bases and J 4 bases, with 11 bases left between them. CDR1 is MNHNS, CDR2 SASEGT, per germline. The CDR3 runs to 13 residues. As DNA, the CDR3 is TGTGCCAGCACTCAAATACGGAATCAGCCCCAGCATTTT. Protein: CASTQIRNQPQHF.

This sequence joins TRBV28 and TRBJ1-1; D possibly corresponds to TRBD1 (6 bases). The CDR3 sequence is 14 residues long. Between the trimmed V and J ends, which lost 6 bases and 7 bases, there was a span of 18 bases. In germline, CDR1 is MDHEN, CDR2 SYDVKM. CDR3 sequence (DNA): TGTGCCAGCAGCCCGACAGGTTACAAACATGAAGCTTTCTTT. As protein: CASSPTGYKHEAFF.

The chain has TRBV5-1 and TRBJ2-1; 9 bases agree with TRBD1. Trimming at V came to 0 bases and at J to 6 bases, leaving 10 bases not matched to a gene. The CDR3 spans 17 residues. CDR1 and CDR2 from the germline V gene are SGHRS and YFSETQ. The DNA of the CDR3 is TGCGCCAGCAGCTTGGGGTGGATGACAGGGGGAGGCAATGAGCAGTTCTTC. It encodes CASSLGWMTGGGNEQFF.

The V gene is TRBV2, the J gene TRBJ2-7; D not certain. The CDR3 spans 11 residues. Germline CDR1 is SNHLY and CDR2 is FYNNEI. CDR3 sequence (DNA): TGTGCTGCGTACCCCACTCCCGAGCAGTACTTC. This sequence encodes CAAYPTPEQYF.

In its sample, this clone was seen once. The chain is built from TRBV7-9 and TRBJ2-5; TRBD2 might be the D (7 bases). The CDR3 is 14 residues long. The ends were cut back, 9 bases at V and 2 bases at J, with 16 bases in the middle. CDR1 SEHNR and CDR2 FQNEAQ come from the germline V gene (reference sequence). The CDR3 protein is CASASRGLQETQYF. Written as DNA, the CDR3 is TGTGCCAGTGCATCCAGGGGACTACAAGAGACCCAGTACTTC. Together with reference TRBV7-9 and TRBJ2-5, the CDR3 gives the full variable domain: DTGVSQNPRHKITKRGQNVTFRCDPISEHNRLYWYRQTLGQGPEFLTYFQNEAQLEKSRLLSDRFSAERPKGSFSTLEIQRTEQGDSAMYLCASASRGLQETQYFGPGTRLLVL.

This clone was recorded a few times. The genes are TRBV30 and TRBJ1-2; 7 nucleotides align to TRBD1. CDR3 length equals 14 residues. Trimming took 5 bases from V and 4 from J; bases not matched to a gene: 10. Germline lookup yields CDR1 GTSNPN and CDR2 SVGIG (reference sequence). CDR3 in DNA: TGTGCCTGGCGGCGTAGGGACAGCTCCTATGGCTACACCTTC. Its protein is CAWRRRDSSYGYTF.

This chain connects TRBV14 to TRBJ1-2, with D hard to call. V lost 2 bases to trimming and J lost 4 bases, with 11 bases between them. The germline V gene encodes CDR1 SGHDN and CDR2 FVKESK. The CDR3 extends over 14 amino acids. The CDR3 DNA sequence: TGTGCCAGCAGCCAAATGGAAGTTCTCTATGGCTACACCTTC. Encoded protein: CASSQMEVLYGYTF.

This clone was counted once. The DNA of the CDR3 is TGTGCCAGCAGCTTGGCCGGGATTGAAGCTTTCTTT. Residues: CASSLAGIEAFF. The chain links TRBV7-9 to TRBJ1-1, with D unclear. V dropped 3 bases and J dropped 7 bases, with 9 bases sitting between them. From germline, CDR1 is SEHNR and CDR2 FQNEAQ (reference sequence). The CDR3 has 12 amino acids.

The chain couples TRBV7-9 to TRBJ1-1, with D tentatively TRBD1 (5 bases). Trimming took 5 bases from V and 0 from J, leaving 22 bases between them. The CDR3 is 18 residues long. Germline V gene lookup returns CDR1 SEHNR and CDR2 FQNEAQ (reference sequence). The chain's CDR3 is CASSHPGRTAAVNTEAFF. The CDR3 bases are TGTGCCAGCAGCCATCCAGGGCGGACGGCGGCAGTGAACACTGAAGCTTTCTTT.

V and J are TRBV11-3 and TRBJ1-1; D ambiguous. The CDR3 has 14 amino acids. V lost 3 bases and J lost 1, with 9 bases in between. The germline V gene encodes CDR1 SGHNT and CDR2 YENEEA. The CDR3 nucleotides are TGTGCCAGCAGCTTGAGTGAGGGGAACACTGAAGCTTTCTTT. Translating gives CASSLSEGNTEAFF.